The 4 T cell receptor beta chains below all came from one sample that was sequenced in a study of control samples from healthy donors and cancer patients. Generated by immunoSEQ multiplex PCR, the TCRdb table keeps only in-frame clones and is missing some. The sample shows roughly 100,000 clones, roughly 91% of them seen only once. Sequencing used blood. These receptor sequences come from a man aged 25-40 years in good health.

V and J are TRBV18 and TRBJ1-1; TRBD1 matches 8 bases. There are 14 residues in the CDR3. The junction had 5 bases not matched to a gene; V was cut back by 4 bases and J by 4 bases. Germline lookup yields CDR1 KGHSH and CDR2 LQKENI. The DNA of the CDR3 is TGTGCCAGCTCACACCAGGGGGCGCTCACTGAAGCTTTCTTT. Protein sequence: CASSHQGALTEAFF.

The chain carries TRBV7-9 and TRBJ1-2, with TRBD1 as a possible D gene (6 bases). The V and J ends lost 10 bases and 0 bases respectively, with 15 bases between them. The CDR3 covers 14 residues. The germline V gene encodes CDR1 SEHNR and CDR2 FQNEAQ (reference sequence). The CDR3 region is CAISFQGTNYGYTF. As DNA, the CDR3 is TGTGCCATAAGTTTCCAGGGGACTAACTATGGCTACACCTTC.

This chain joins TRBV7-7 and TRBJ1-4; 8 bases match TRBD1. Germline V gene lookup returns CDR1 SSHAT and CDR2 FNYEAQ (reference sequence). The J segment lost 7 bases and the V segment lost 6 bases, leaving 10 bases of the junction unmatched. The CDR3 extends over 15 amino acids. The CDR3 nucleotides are TGTGCCAGCAGTCGTCGACAGGGGTTTGGTGAAAAACTGTTTTTT. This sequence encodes CASSRRQGFGEKLFF. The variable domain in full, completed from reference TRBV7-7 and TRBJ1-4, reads GAGVSQSPRYKVTKRGQDVTLRCDPISSHATLYWYQQALGQGPEFLTYFNYEAQPDKSGLPSDRFSAERPEGSISTLTIQRTEQRDSAMYRCASSRRQGFGEKLFFGSGTQLSVL.

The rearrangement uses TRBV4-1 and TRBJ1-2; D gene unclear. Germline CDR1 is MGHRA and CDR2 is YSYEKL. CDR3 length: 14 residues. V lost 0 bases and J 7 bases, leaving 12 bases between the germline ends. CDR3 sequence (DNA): TGCGCCAGCAGCCAAGAGGCGATTGTGGGTGGCTACACCTTC. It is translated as CASSQEAIVGGYTF.